Following are 2 T cell receptor beta chains from one sample sequenced in a study of regulatory T cells in long-lasting Graves disease. Through Arm-PCR of CDR3 regions and iRepertoire HTBI primers, TCR beta libraries were built. MiXCR was run by TCRdb on the multiplex PCR reads, yielding one entry per CDR3 protein. The table records some 280,000 distinct CDR3 sequences, approximately 20% of them present only once. As to time point: persistent/refractory GD, antithyroid drugs over 5 years with positive TRAb. Preparation of the TCR library used RNA extracted from PBMCs. The starting material was peripheral blood mononuclear cells (PBMCs), obtained when the disease was refractory, from a patient treated with antithyroid drugs. These TCRs come from a female donor with Graves disease.

V is TRBV4-1 and J is TRBJ2-5; 7 bases are shared with TRBD1. CDR1 is MGHRA and CDR2 is YSYEKL in the germline V gene. The CDR3 length is 15 residues. V lost 5 bases to trimming and J lost 1 base; unmatched junction nucleotides: 7. The CDR3 spells CASSDTGTAQETQYF. CDR3 nucleotides: TGCGCCAGCAGCGACACCGGGACAGCCCAAGAGACCCAGTACTTC.

This clonotype occurred a few times. The chain has TRBV4-3 and TRBJ1-5; D is ambiguous. CDR3 length equals 13 residues. Germline assignment: CDR1 LGHNA and CDR2 YSLEER. The V end lost 0 bases, the J end lost 5 bases, and 5 bases lay between the germline ends. CDR3: CASSQDIDQPQHF. CDR3 DNA: TGCGCCAGCAGCCAAGATATAGATCAGCCCCAGCATTTT.